The 8 T cell receptor beta chains presented below share a single source sample, sequenced in a study of T cells in Graves' hyperthyroidism and ophthalmopathy. Amplification of TCR beta CDR3 regions used RNA as the template. The TCR CDR3 was amplified in a first-round RT-PCR using the HTBI primer set. TCRdb used MiXCR to reprocess the multiplex PCR reads, holding one entry per CDR3 protein. The repertoire holds around 540,000 distinct CDR3 sequences, with under 60% as singletons. The sample comprised peripheral blood or thyroid tissue (not recorded which). The receptors shown here come from a woman younger than 35 with Graves' hyperthyroidism.

The gene calls are TRBV6-6 and TRBJ2-7; 11 bases are a match to TRBD2. CDR1 and CDR2 from the germline V gene are MNHNY and SVGAGI (reference sequence). Trimming took 5 bases from V and 4 from J; bases not matched to a gene: 16. This CDR3 spans 18 amino acids. CDR3 bases: TGTGCCAGCAGTGAATCCGCCGTGACTAGCGGGATTGAATACGAGCAGTACTTC. Protein product: CASSESAVTSGIEYEQYF.

This sequence joins TRBV6-5 and TRBJ2-5; 7 bases are shared with TRBD1. The V gene's germline CDR1 is MNHEY and CDR2 SVGAGI. Trimming cost V 0 bases and J 1 base; bases outside gene matches: 2. This CDR3 region has 15 residues. The CDR3 nucleotides read TGTGCCAGCAGTTACTCGGGGACAGCCCAAGAGACCCAGTACTTC. It codes for CASSYSGTAQETQYF.

V gene TRBV11-2 combines with J gene TRBJ1-3; D is unresolved. Between the trimmed V and J ends, which lost 6 bases and 0 bases, there was a span of 9 bases. The germline V gene has CDR1 SGHAT and CDR2 FQNNGV. The CDR3 runs 14 residues. The CDR3 nucleotides read TGTGCCAGCAGACACGGGTTCTCTGGAAACACCATATATTTT. Encoded protein: CASRHGFSGNTIYF.

This clonotype was seen at least ten times. CDR3: CATSDLDNQETQYF. The CDR3 DNA reads as TGTGCCACCAGTGATTTGGACAACCAAGAGACCCAGTACTTC. The chain employs TRBV24-1 and TRBJ2-5; D not certain. The CDR3 covers 14 residues. V shed 0 bases and J shed 0 bases, with 4 bases lying between them. Germline lookup yields CDR1 KGHDR and CDR2 SFDVKD.

This clonotype has just one count. At one of its ends the junction is not consistent with the germline gene, which may arise from a read error. The chain joins TRBV24-1 to TRBJ2-2, with 9 bases matching TRBD1. The CDR3 has 15 amino acids. The germline V gene has CDR1 KGHDR and CDR2 SFDVKD. CDR3 amino acids: CASSGQGQNTGELFF. The CDR3 DNA sequence: TGTGCCAGCAGTGGACAGGGGCAGAACACCGGGGAGCTGTTTTTT.

This clonotype was seen only once. This chain connects TRBV20-1 to TRBJ1-2, with unresolved D. This CDR3 comprises 13 residues. V shed 3 bases and J shed 6 bases, with 14 bases lying between them. The germline gives CDR1 DFQATT, CDR2 SNEGSKA (reference sequence). CDR3 DNA: TGCAGTGCTAGTCCGGAAGGAGGGCATGGCTACACCTTC. The encoded protein is CSASPEGGHGYTF.

The CDR3 region is CASSTRQGVGEQYF. Here the CDR3 DNA reads TGCGCCAGCAGCACCCGACAGGGAGTGGGCGAGCAGTACTTC. The J gene is TRBJ2-7, the V gene TRBV4-1; TRBD1 matches at 7 bases. CDR1 and CDR2 (germline): MGHRA, YSYEKL. The CDR3 contains 14 residues. J lost 6 bases, V lost 5 bases, and 10 bases had no gene match.

On this clonotype itself: One junction end does not reproduce the germline sequence, and a read error may be involved. The chain couples TRBV10-3 to TRBJ2-7; 11 positions match TRBD1. The germline V gene has CDR1 ENHRY and CDR2 SYGVKD. This CDR3 has 15 residues. The CDR3 loop is CASSTGTGGRNEQYF. The DNA for the CDR3 is TGTGCCAGCAGTACCGGGACAGGGGGTAGGAACGAGCAGTACTTC.